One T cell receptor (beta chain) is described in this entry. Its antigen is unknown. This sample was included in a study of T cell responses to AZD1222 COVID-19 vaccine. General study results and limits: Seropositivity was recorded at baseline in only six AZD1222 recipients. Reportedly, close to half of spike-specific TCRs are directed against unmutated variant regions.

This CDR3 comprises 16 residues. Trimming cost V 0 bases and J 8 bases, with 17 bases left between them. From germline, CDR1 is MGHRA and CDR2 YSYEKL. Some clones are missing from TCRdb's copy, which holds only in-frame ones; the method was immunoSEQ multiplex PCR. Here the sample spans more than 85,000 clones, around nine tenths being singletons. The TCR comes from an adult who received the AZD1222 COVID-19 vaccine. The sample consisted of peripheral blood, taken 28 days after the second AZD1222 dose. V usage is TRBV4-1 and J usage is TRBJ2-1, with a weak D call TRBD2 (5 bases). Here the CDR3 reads CASSQDHGGSFDEQFF. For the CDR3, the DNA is TGCGCCAGCAGCCAAGATCATGGCGGGTCTTTTGATGAGCAGTTCTTC.